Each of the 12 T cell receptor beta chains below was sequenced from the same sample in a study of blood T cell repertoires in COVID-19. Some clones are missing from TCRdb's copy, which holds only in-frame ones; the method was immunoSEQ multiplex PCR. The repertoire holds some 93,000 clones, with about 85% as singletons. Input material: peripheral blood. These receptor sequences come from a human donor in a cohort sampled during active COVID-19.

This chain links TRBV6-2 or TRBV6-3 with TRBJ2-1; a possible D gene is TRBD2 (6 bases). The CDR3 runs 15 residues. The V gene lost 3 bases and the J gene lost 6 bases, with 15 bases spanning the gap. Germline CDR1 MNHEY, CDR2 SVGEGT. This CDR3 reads CASSYSVGGGNEQFF. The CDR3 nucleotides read TGTGCCAGCAGTTATTCGGTGGGGGGTGGCAATGAGCAGTTCTTC.

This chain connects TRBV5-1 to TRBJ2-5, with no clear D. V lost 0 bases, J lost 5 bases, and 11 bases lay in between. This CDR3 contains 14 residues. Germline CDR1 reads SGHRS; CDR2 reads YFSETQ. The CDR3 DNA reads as TGCGCCAGCAGCTTGGAAGGCTCCGGGGAGACCCAGTACTTC. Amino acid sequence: CASSLEGSGETQYF.

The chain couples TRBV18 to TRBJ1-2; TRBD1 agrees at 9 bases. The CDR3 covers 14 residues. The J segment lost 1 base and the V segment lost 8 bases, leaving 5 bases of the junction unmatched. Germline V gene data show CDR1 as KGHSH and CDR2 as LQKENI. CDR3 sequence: CASHRTGDNYGYTF. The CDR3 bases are TGTGCCAGCCACCGGACAGGGGATAACTATGGCTACACCTTC.

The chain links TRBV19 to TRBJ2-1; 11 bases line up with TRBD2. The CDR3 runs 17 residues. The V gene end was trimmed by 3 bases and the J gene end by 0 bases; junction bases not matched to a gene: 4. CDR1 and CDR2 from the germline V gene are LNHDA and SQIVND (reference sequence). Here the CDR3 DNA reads TGTGCCAGTAGTATTACTAGCGGGGGCAGCTCCTACAATGAGCAGTTCTTC. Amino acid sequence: CASSITSGGSSYNEQFF.

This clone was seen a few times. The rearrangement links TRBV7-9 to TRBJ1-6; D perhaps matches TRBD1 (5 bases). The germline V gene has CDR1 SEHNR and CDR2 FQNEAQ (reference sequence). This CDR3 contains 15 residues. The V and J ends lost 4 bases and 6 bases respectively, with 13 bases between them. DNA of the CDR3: TGTGCCAGCAGCTCCACTCAGGGTCGTAATTCACCCCTCCACTTT. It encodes CASSSTQGRNSPLHF. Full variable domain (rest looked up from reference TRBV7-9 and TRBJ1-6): DTGVSQNPRHKITKRGQNVTFRCDPISEHNRLYWYRQTLGQGPEFLTYFQNEAQLEKSRLLSDRFSAERPKGSFSTLEIQRTEQGDSAMYLCASSSTQGRNSPLHFGNGTRLTVT.

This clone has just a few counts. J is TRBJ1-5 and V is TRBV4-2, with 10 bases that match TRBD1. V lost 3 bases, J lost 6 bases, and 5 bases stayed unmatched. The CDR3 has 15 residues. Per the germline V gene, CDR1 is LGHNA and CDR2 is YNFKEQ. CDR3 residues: CASSHDRGLGQPQHF. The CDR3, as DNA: TGTGCCAGCAGCCACGACAGGGGGCTAGGTCAGCCCCAGCATTTT.

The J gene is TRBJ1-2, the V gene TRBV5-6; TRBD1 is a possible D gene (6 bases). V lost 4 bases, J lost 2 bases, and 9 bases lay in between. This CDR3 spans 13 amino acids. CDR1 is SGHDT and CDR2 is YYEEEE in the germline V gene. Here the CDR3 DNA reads TGTGCCAGCAGCCCAGACAGGAACTATGGCTACACCTTC. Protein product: CASSPDRNYGYTF.

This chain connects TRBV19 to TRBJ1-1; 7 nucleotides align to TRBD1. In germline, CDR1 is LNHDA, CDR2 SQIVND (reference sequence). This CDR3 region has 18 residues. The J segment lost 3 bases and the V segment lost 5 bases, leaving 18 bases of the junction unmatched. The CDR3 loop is CASSVIPTGPLVDTEAFF. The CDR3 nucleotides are TGTGCCAGTAGTGTCATCCCGACAGGGCCTTTGGTGGACACTGAAGCTTTCTTT.

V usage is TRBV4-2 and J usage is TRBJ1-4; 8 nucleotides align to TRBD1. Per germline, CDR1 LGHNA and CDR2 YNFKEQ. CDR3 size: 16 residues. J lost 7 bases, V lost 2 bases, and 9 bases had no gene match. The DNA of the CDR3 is TGTGCCAGCAGCCAAACCGACCGGACAGGGACTGAAAAACTGTTTTTT. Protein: CASSQTDRTGTEKLFF.

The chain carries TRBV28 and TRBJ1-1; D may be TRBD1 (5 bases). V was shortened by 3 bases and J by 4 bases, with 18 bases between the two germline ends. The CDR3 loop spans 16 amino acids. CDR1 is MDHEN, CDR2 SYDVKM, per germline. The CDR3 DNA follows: TGTGCCAGCAGTTTTAGGGTGGGGCAGGGCCCCACTGAAGCTTTCTTT. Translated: CASSFRVGQGPTEAFF.

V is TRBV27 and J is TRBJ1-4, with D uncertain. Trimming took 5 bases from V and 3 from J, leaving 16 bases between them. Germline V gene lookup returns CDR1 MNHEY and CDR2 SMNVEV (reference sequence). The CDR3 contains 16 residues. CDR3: CASSRVRPTPNEKLFF. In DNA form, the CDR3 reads TGTGCCAGCAGTCGGGTCCGTCCTACTCCTAATGAAAAACTGTTTTTT.

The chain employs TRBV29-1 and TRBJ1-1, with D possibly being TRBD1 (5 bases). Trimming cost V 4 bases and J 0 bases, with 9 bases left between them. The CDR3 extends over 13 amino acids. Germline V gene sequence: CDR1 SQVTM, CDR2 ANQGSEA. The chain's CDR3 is CSVGGHLNTEAFF. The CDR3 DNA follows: TGCAGCGTTGGCGGACACCTGAACACTGAAGCTTTCTTT.